The 9 T cell receptor beta chains listed next were all sequenced from one sample in a study of tissue T cells after allogeneic stem cell transplantation (dated by TCRdb to between 2021 and 2024). The library was generated by the immunoSEQ multiplex PCR assay. TCRdb's version of the immuneACCESS table is confined to in-frame rearrangements and falls short of the full clone set. An unresolved V gene accounts for under half of the shortfall where checked; the remainder is of unknown origin. The table for this sample lists roughly 7,100 clones; under 50% of them were counted only once. Over 6.5% of the sample is held by the ten biggest clonotypes. Reading the label with the study, this specimen's time point is: mouse harvest day 7 after allogeneic transplant. Each mouse graft, delivered by tail vein injection, combined 10^6 splenic CD5+ T cells with 10^7 T-cell-depleted bone marrow cells. The sequenced sample consisted of gut tissue. The source of these receptors is a female BALB/c mouse given C57BL/6 T cells with graft-versus-host disease after an allogeneic hematopoietic cell transplant.

Points on this clone: The gene symbols are mouse symbols. The read finishes 1 residue shy of the CDR3 end, and the germline J gene is used to complete it. This sequence joins TRBV23 and TRBJ2-7; the D segment call TRBD1 is taken from the table without a DNA check. CDR3 length equals 12 residues. The V gene's germline CDR1 is KGHTA and CDR2 FQNQQP. The CDR3 sequence is CSSSPNSYEQYF. CDR3 DNA (partial): TGCTCCAGCAGTCCCAACTCCTATGAACAGTAC.

By sample share, this clone is medium-sized. Mouse names are used for the genes. The DNA ends 1 residue before the CDR3 does, and the rest of the CDR3 is filled in from the germline J gene. In the same sample, other DNA sequences code for this CDR3. V gene TRBV3 combines with J gene TRBJ2-7, with 7 bases that match TRBD2. The CDR3 covers 14 residues. Germline V gives CDR1 SNHLY, CDR2 FYNGKV (reference sequence). Trimming cost V 4 bases and J 0 bases; bases outside gene matches: 3. CDR3 in amino acids: CASSYWGSSYEQYF. The CDR3 bases that were read are TGTGCCAGCAGCTACTGGGGAAGCTCCTATGAACAGTAC.

This clone was recorded a few times. Any gene name here is a mouse gene name. Read coverage stops 1 residue before the CDR3 terminus; the germline J gene supplies the remainder. The identical CDR3 is also encoded by other nucleotide sequences in the sample. This rearrangement joins TRBV3 to TRBJ2-7; D unresolved. Trimming stripped 5 bases from V and 0 bases from J, with 5 bases between. The CDR3 runs to 12 residues. Germline V lookup: CDR1 SNHLY, CDR2 FYNGKV (reference sequence). CDR3 bases read: TGTGCCAGCAGCCCAAGCTCCTATGAACAGTAC. The encoded protein is CASSPSSYEQY. The complete CDR3 reads CASSPSSYEQYF.

This clone turned up a few times. Gene labels here are mouse ones. The read finishes 1 residue shy of the CDR3 end, and the germline J gene is used to complete it. The genes are TRBV23 and TRBJ1-2; the tabulated D call, TRBD1, remains unverified against the DNA. The CDR3 totals 14 residues. Germline V gives CDR1 KGHTA, CDR2 FQNQQP. The CDR3 DNA, read in part, is TGCTCCAGCAGTCGGGACAGGGAGGGCTCCGACTACACC. Translated: CSSSRDREGSDYT. The CDR3 as a whole reads CSSSRDREGSDYTF.

To note about this clone: Gene names are the mouse ones. Read data end 1 residue before the CDR3 end; the end is taken from the germline J gene. The chain combines TRBV12-1 with TRBJ2-4, with 11 bases aligning to TRBD2. Germline trimming cut 4 bases from V and 4 bases from J; bases unmatched to any gene: 3. There are 14 residues in the CDR3. Germline V gives CDR1 SGHSN, CDR2 HYEKVE. The sequenced CDR3 bases are TGTGCCAGCTCCCGGGACTGGGGGAAAAACACCTTGTAC. It translates to CASSRDWGKNTLY. The complete CDR3 reads CASSRDWGKNTLYF.

To note about this clone: The genes and germline here are from mouse. The read terminates 1 residue ahead of where the CDR3 ends, so the germline J gene completes it. This chain connects TRBV12-2 to TRBJ2-7; 12 bases fit TRBD2. J lost 3 bases, V lost 0 bases, and 2 bases had no gene match. This CDR3 region has 15 residues. Germline CDR1 is SGHLS and CDR2 is HYDKME. CDR3 DNA, as far as it was read: TGTGCCAGCTCTCTCGACTGGGGGGGCCTCTATGAACAGTAC. It codes for CASSLDWGGLYEQY. The complete CDR3 reads CASSLDWGGLYEQYF.

This clone ranks as medium-sized. Gene labels here are mouse ones. The CDR3 end falls 1 residue outside the read, so it is completed with the germline J gene. J is TRBJ2-7 and V is TRBV3; possible D gene TRBD1, 5 bases. Germline CDR1 is SNHLY and CDR2 is FYNGKV (reference sequence). V gave up 5 bases and J gave up 6 bases, with 11 bases separating them. This CDR3 comprises 12 residues. The CDR3 sequence: CASSPEGFEQYF. The part of the CDR3 DNA that was read is TGTGCCAGCAGCCCAGAGGGGTTTGAACAGTAC.

Note on this clone: Gene names denote mouse genes. The CDR3 end falls 1 residue outside the read, so it is completed with the germline J gene. This chain joins TRBV26 and TRBJ2-2, with TRBD2 identical over 7 bases. This CDR3 has 13 residues. Per germline, CDR1 KGHPV and CDR2 FQNQEV (reference sequence). V lost 5 bases to trimming and J lost 4 bases; unmatched junction nucleotides: 1. The covered CDR3 bases are TGTGCCAGCAGTGGGGGGGTCACCGGGCAGCTCTAC. This gives the protein CASSGGVTGQLY. The whole CDR3 protein reads CASSGGVTGQLYF.

To note about this clone: Each gene name is a mouse one. Partial CDR3 DNA: TGTGCCAGCAGCTTAGCAGGGGGCAACACCGGGCAGCTCTAC. It encodes CASSLAGGNTGQLY. Given in full, the CDR3 is CASSLAGGNTGQLYF. This chain joins TRBV3 and TRBJ2-2, with a tentative D call TRBD1 (7 bases). The read gets to within 1 residue of the CDR3 end, and the germline J gene fills in the rest. The CDR3 sequence is 15 residues long. Germline V CDR1 and CDR2: SNHLY, FYNGKV (reference sequence). V was shortened by 0 bases and J by 2 bases, with 7 bases between the two germline ends. Together with reference TRBV3 and TRBJ2-2, the CDR3 gives the full variable domain: GPKVLQIPSHQIIDMGQMVTLNCDPVSNHLYFYWYKQILGQQMEFLVNFYNGKVMEKSKLFKDQFSVERPDGSYFTLKIQPTALEDSAVYFCASSLAGGNTGQLYFGEGSKLTVL.